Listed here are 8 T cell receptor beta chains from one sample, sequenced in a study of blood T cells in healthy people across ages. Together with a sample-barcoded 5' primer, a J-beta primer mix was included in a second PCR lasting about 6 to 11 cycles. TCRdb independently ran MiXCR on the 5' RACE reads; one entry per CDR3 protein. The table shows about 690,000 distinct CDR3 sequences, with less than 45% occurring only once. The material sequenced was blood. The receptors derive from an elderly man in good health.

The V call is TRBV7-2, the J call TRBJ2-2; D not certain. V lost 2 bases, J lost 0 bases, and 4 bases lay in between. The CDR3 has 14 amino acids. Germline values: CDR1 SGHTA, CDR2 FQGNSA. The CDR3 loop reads CASSLMPNTGELFF. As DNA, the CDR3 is TGTGCCAGCAGCTTAATGCCGAACACCGGGGAGCTGTTTTTT.

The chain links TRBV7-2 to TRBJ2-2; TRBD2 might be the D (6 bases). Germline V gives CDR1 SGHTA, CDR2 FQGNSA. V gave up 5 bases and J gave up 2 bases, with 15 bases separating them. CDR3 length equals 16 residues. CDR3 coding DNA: TGTGCCAGCAGCCTACGTACGGGACTCAACACCGGGGAGCTGTTTTTT. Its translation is CASSLRTGLNTGELFF.

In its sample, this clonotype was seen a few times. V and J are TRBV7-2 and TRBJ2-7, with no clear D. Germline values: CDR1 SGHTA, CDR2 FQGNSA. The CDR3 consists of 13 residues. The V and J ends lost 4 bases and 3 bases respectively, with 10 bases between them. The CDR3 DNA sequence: TGTGCCAGCAGCTCCAGTCCAGGCTACGAGCAGTACTTC. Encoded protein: CASSSSPGYEQYF.

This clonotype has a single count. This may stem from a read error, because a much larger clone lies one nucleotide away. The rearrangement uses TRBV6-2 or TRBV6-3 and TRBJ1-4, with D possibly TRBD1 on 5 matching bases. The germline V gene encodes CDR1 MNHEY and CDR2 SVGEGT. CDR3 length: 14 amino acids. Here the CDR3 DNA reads TGTACCAGCAGTTACGCCGGGGCCGGTGAAAAACTGTTTTTT. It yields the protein CTSSYAGAGEKLFF.

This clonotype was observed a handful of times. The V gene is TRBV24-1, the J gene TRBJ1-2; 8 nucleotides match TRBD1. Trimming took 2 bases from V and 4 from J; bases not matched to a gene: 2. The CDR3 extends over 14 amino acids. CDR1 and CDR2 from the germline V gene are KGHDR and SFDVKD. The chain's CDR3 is CATSDSGQGYGYTF. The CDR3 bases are TGTGCCACCAGTGATTCCGGACAGGGCTATGGCTACACCTTC.

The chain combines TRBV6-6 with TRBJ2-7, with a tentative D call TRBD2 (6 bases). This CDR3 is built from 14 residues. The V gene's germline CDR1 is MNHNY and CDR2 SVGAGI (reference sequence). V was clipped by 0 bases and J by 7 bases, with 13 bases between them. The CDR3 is CASSYSNEGGEQYF. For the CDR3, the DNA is TGTGCCAGCAGTTACTCGAATGAGGGAGGAGAGCAGTACTTC.

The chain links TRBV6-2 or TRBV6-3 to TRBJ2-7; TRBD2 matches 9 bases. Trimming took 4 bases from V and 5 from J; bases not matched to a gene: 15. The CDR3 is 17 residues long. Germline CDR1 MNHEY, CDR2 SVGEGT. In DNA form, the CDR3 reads TGTGCCAGCAGTTGGGTCCCTGCCATAGCGGGAGATGACGAGCAGTACTTC. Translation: CASSWVPAIAGDDEQYF.

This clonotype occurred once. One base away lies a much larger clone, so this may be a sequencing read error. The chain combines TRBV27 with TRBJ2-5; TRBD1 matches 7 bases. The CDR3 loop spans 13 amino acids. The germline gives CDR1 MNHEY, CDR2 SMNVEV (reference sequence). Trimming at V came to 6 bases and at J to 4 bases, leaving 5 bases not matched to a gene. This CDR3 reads CASSRGLGETQYF. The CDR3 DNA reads TGTGCCAGCAGCAGGGGGTTGGGAGAGACCCAGTACTTC.